Described below is a single T cell receptor (beta chain) sequence and its context. These data belong to a study of long-term antiretroviral therapy in people with HIV. Across the whole study: In the earliest collections, sampling predates the 2015 immediate-ART recommendation by about a decade.

The length of the CDR3 is 15 residues. Germline V gene data show CDR1 as SGHRS and CDR2 as YFSETQ. V trimming: 4 bases; J trimming: 4 bases; junction bases outside the gene matches: 4. Run at survey level, the immunoSEQ assay was version v3.0. The method was immunoSEQ multiplex PCR; TCRdb's version includes in-frame clones alone and lacks a portion of them. Of 30,000 to 40,000 clones listed, roughly four fifths are singletons. The TCR was taken from a man between 18 and 29 years old with HIV. Here the sequenced sample was unsorted PBMCs, taken 1 year after starting antiretroviral therapy. V usage is TRBV5-1 and J usage is TRBJ2-1; 11 bases line up with TRBD2. In DNA form, the CDR3 reads TGCGCCAGCAGCCTCCGGACTAGCGGGTACAATGAGCAGTTCTTC. Translation gives CASSLRTSGYNEQFF.